This T cell receptor (beta chain) is drawn from a study of T cells in Graves' hyperthyroidism and ophthalmopathy. For the study at large: Pretreatment peripheral blood was obtained at initial diagnosis.

Notes on this clonotype: Its antigen is currently unknown.

General study results and limits: In the blood, most expanded thyroid clonotypes above 0.001 appeared as well.

Investigators excluded patients with uncontrolled infection, other autoimmune disease, pregnancy or lactation. RNA transcripts provided the source from which TCR beta CDR3 regions were amplified. In the first-round RT-PCR of the TCR CDR3, the HTBI primer set was used. TCRdb re-analysed the multiplex PCR reads in MiXCR, keeping a single row per CDR3 protein. The sample contains a few hundred thousand distinct CDR3 sequences, approximately 15% of which appear only once. Germline V gene data show CDR1 as MGHDK and CDR2 as SYGVNS. The CDR3 contains 13 residues. V lost 6 bases and J lost 7, with 15 bases in between.

Sequencing was done on a sample of blood. The sequence was obtained from a woman aged 35 to 49 with Graves' hyperthyroidism that later progressed to Graves' ophthalmopathy. The rearrangement joins TRBV25-1 to TRBJ1-1; D is uncertain. The CDR3 bases are TGTGCCAGCAGACCCCCCCATCGAGGTGAAGCTTTCTTT. This sequence encodes CASRPPHRGEAFF.